What follows are 18 T cell receptor beta chains derived from one specimen sequenced in a study of shared clonotypes between healthy human individuals. Assay used: immunoSEQ multiplex PCR; TCRdb lists only in-frame clones, some missing. This table has 950,000 to 1,100,000 clones, 78% appearing once. The sequenced material came from memory CD4+ T cells from PBMCs. Indicated subset: CD45RA-negative fraction. The receptors were gathered from a man between 18 and 29 years old in good health. Some clones in this sample may be carry-over from other donors' samples.

This chain uses TRBV4-2 with TRBJ2-4; tentatively, D is TRBD2 (6 bases). The germline V and J ends were trimmed by 2 bases and 1 base, with 15 bases remaining between them. The germline V gene has CDR1 LGHNA and CDR2 YNFKEQ. The CDR3 extends over 17 amino acids. The CDR3 loop is CASSQIGRGEAKNIQYF. The CDR3 bases are TGTGCCAGCAGCCAAATAGGGCGGGGCGAGGCCAAAAACATTCAGTACTTC.

The chain combines TRBV9 with TRBJ2-1; possibly TRBD1 for D (6 bases). The CDR3 loop spans 12 amino acids. Per germline, CDR1 SGDLS and CDR2 YYNGEE. V shed 7 bases and J shed 10 bases, with 15 bases lying between them. In DNA form, the CDR3 reads TGTGCCAGCGGGTTTATGCAGGGGGAGCAGTTCTTC. Amino acid sequence: CASGFMQGEQFF.

The rearrangement uses TRBV14 and TRBJ1-1, with no clear D. Trimming left V 4 bases short and J 4 bases short, with 13 bases between. The CDR3 runs 14 residues. The V gene's germline CDR1 is SGHDN and CDR2 FVKESK. Here the CDR3 DNA reads TGTGCCAGCAGCCCAATGGTAGGTTTCACTGAAGCTTTCTTT. This translates into CASSPMVGFTEAFF.

A few counts support this clone. The chain couples TRBV27 to TRBJ2-1; 14 positions agree with TRBD2. This CDR3 has 20 residues. Trimming at V came to 5 bases and at J to 3 bases, leaving 15 bases not matched to a gene. Germline CDR1 is MNHEY and CDR2 is SMNVEV (reference sequence). Here the CDR3 DNA reads TGTGCCAGCAGTCCACGACCAAACCCCGGGACTAGCGGGAGCTACAATGAGCAGTTCTTC. Translated: CASSPRPNPGTSGSYNEQFF.

This clone showed up just a few times. The chain uses TRBV19 and TRBJ1-1; D not resolved. Trimming left V 6 bases short and J 4 bases short, with 12 bases between. The CDR3 covers 13 residues. Germline V CDR1 and CDR2: LNHDA, SQIVND (reference sequence). This CDR3 is CASSDWVGTEAFF. CDR3 nucleotide sequence: TGTGCCAGTAGCGATTGGGTGGGCACTGAAGCTTTCTTT.

The V and J genes are TRBV28 and TRBJ2-7; TRBD2 matches 12 bases. The length of the CDR3 is 15 residues. Germline values: CDR1 MDHEN, CDR2 SYDVKM. The junction had 8 bases not matched to a gene; V was cut back by 6 bases and J by 5 bases. This chain's CDR3 is CASSPDGLAGHEQYF. The CDR3 DNA sequence: TGTGCCAGCAGCCCCGACGGACTAGCGGGACACGAGCAGTACTTC.

This clone was picked up one time. This specimen includes other DNA sequences encoding the same CDR3. The rearrangement joins TRBV7-2 to TRBJ1-4, with D unresolved. Trimming pared 0 bases from V and 5 bases from J, leaving 4 bases between. Germline lookup yields CDR1 SGHTA and CDR2 FQGNSA. The CDR3 has 13 amino acids. The DNA of the CDR3 is TGTGCCAGCAGCTTAGCCCTGAATGAAAAACTGTTTTTT. It encodes CASSLALNEKLFF.

This chain joins TRBV4-3 and TRBJ2-3, with 7 bases that match TRBD1. V dropped 5 bases and J dropped 2; count of bases not matched to a gene: 10. This CDR3 is built from 16 residues. Germline assignment: CDR1 LGHNA and CDR2 YSLEER. The CDR3 here is CASSLQGKWATDTQYF. The CDR3 coding sequence is TGCGCCAGCAGCTTACAGGGGAAGTGGGCCACAGATACGCAGTATTTT.

The V and J genes are TRBV9 and TRBJ1-2; no definite D call. Germline V lookup: CDR1 SGDLS, CDR2 YYNGEE. The V gene lost 0 bases and the J gene lost 8 bases, with 14 bases spanning the gap. This CDR3 region has 14 residues. CDR3 loop: CASSVVPGFGGYTF. DNA of the CDR3: TGTGCCAGCAGCGTAGTACCGGGGTTTGGCGGCTACACCTTC.

This chain uses TRBV2 with TRBJ2-2; 10 nucleotides match TRBD2. CDR1 SNHLY and CDR2 FYNNEI come from the germline V gene. J lost 7 bases, V lost 6 bases, and 5 bases had no gene match. The CDR3 is made up of 14 amino acids. Written as DNA, the CDR3 is TGTGCCAGCAGACTAGCGGGAAGGGTCGGGGAGCTGTTTTTT. Its protein product is CASRLAGRVGELFF.

Concerning this clone: Other DNA sequences of this sample code for an identical CDR3. V usage is TRBV10-3 and J usage is TRBJ1-2; D gene ambiguous. This CDR3 spans 14 amino acids. V dropped 0 bases and J dropped 4 bases, with 9 bases sitting between them. Germline CDR1 ENHRY, CDR2 SYGVKD. The CDR3 here is CAISESGGPYGYTF. CDR3 DNA: TGTGCCATCAGTGAGTCTGGAGGACCCTATGGCTACACCTTC.

The chain carries TRBV21-1 and TRBJ2-7; the table names TRBD2, a call not compared with the DNA. TRBV21-1 is labeled a pseudogene. CDR3 length equals 17 residues. CDR3 sequence: CASSPPSLLAHAGEQYF. CDR3 coding DNA: TGTGCCAGCAGCCCCCCTTCTCTACTAGCGCACGCCGGAGAGCAGTACTTC.

This clone was recorded many times. The V gene is TRBV28, the J gene TRBJ1-1; D is undetermined. Trimming stripped 6 bases from V and 6 bases from J, with 14 bases between. The CDR3 covers 13 residues. Germline V CDR1 and CDR2: MDHEN, SYDVKM. The CDR3: CASSPGGIPEAFF. Here the CDR3 DNA reads TGTGCCAGCAGCCCCGGAGGAATTCCTGAAGCTTTCTTT.

As for this clone: This likely stems from a read error, as it lies one base from a far larger clone. V usage is TRBV7-3 and J usage is TRBJ2-1, with a tentative D call TRBD2 (5 bases). V lost 5 bases, J lost 4 bases, and 6 bases lay in between. The germline V gene has CDR1 SGHTA and CDR2 FQGTGA. The CDR3 extends over 12 amino acids. The CDR3, as DNA: TGTGCCAGCAGCCCGGGGTACAATGAGCAGTTCTTC. It specifies CASSPGYNEQFF.

The chain carries TRBV2 and TRBJ2-1; 8 nucleotides match TRBD2. Germline values: CDR1 SNHLY, CDR2 FYNNEI. The CDR3 runs 16 residues. Trimming took 2 bases from V and 7 from J; bases not matched to a gene: 10. CDR3 DNA: TGTGCCAGCAGTGAATTCGGGGGGGCCCTAGGGAATGAGCAGTTCTTC. Translation: CASSEFGGALGNEQFF.

This clone was recorded a few times. A read error likely explains this, since a far larger clone differs by one base. Different DNA sequences within this sample yield the same CDR3. This chain links TRBV10-3 with TRBJ2-7; D ambiguous. The V gene lost 9 bases and the J gene lost 0 bases, with 6 bases spanning the gap. The CDR3 is 11 amino acids. Germline V CDR1 and CDR2: ENHRY, SYGVKD. CDR3 region: CAISSSYEQYF. DNA for the CDR3: TGTGCCATTAGCAGCTCCTACGAGCAGTACTTC.

The rearrangement uses TRBV5-1 and TRBJ2-5, with 9 bases fitting TRBD2. Looked up from germline, CDR1 is SGHRS and CDR2 is YFSETQ. The V gene end was trimmed by 0 bases and the J gene end by 5 bases; junction bases not matched to a gene: 8. The CDR3 consists of 16 residues. CDR3: CASSLAGLAGPETQYF. The DNA for the CDR3 is TGCGCCAGCAGCTTGGCGGGGCTAGCGGGACCGGAGACCCAGTACTTC.

The chain combines TRBV7-3 with TRBJ1-1; the D gene is possibly TRBD1 (6 bases). CDR3 size: 15 residues. Germline V gene lookup returns CDR1 SGHTA and CDR2 FQGTGA. V lost 2 bases and J 4 bases, leaving 14 bases between the germline ends. The CDR3 loop reads CASSLYGGAGTEAFF. The CDR3 DNA is TGTGCCAGCAGCTTATATGGGGGCGCGGGCACTGAAGCTTTCTTT.